These T cell receptor beta chains were read from a single sample in a study of T cells after yellow fever vaccination. TCRdb re-analysed the 5' RACE reads in MiXCR, keeping a single row per CDR3 protein. Of approximately 300,000 distinct CDR3 sequences in the sample, roughly 10% were seen once. The sequences come from CD4+ T cells sorted from PBMCs, collected 45 days after the yellow fever booster vaccination. The source is a man in his late teens or twenties who received the YFV17D yellow fever vaccine. The CDR3 runs from the conserved cysteine through the conserved F or W. D genes are given only for firm matches. Not all rows give a size; the values are once, few, many and, for expanded clones, a class.

TRBJ1-1,-,TRBV24-1,-,CATSVRVDNTEAFF,TGTGCCACCTCTGTCAGGGTCGACAACACTGAAGCTTTCTTT
TRBJ2-1,-,TRBV20-1,-,CSARSPYDNEQFF,TGCAGTGCTAGATCGCCCTACGACAATGAGCAGTTCTTC
TRBJ1-1,-,TRBV6-5,many,CASSLSEGTEAFF,TGTGCCAGCAGCCTGTCCGAGGGTACTGAAGCTTTCTTT
TRBJ2-5,-,TRBV9,many,CASSVAGGKETQYF,TGTGCCAGCAGCGTAGCCGGGGGTAAAGAGACCCAGTACTTC
TRBJ1-1,-,TRBV6-2/TRBV6-3,few,CATATYTEAFF,TGTGCCACCGCGACGTACACTGAAGCTTTCTTT
TRBJ2-6,-,TRBV11-2,-,CASSLRDTNSGANVLTF,TGTGCCAGCAGCTTAAGGGACACCAACTCTGGGGCCAACGTCCTGACTTTC
TRBJ2-1,TRBD2,TRBV29-1,many,CSVGVQAGGQNEQFF,TGCAGCGTTGGGGTACAAGCGGGGGGGCAGAATGAGCAGTTCTTC
TRBJ2-1,TRBD2,TRBV20-1,few,CSATGGLGNEQFF,TGCAGTGCTACGGGGGGGCTTGGAAATGAGCAGTTCTTC
TRBJ2-1,-,TRBV7-2,few,CASSLSEGPQFF,TGTGCCAGCAGCTTGTCCGAAGGCCCGCAGTTCTTC
TRBJ2-5,-,TRBV7-8,many,CASSLGRIQETQYF,TGTGCCAGCAGCTTAGGCCGCATCCAAGAGACCCAGTACTTC